At least ten counts were recorded for the clone carrying this T cell receptor beta chain. TCRdb re-analyzed the PCR reads using MiXCR. This table holds roughly 40,000 clones, 9% to 13% found once. The source of the sample is a study of metastatic and nonmetastatic thyroid tumors. Per germline, CDR1 MRHNA and CDR2 SNTAGT. CDR3 length: 15 amino acids. V was clipped by 5 bases and J by 2 bases; unmatched bases: 6. Prior to thyroid surgery, none of the patients had received any treatment. The chain uses TRBV6-4 and TRBJ2-3; 8 bases align to TRBD2. The sample was blood. The sequence was obtained from a male donor with papillary thyroid cancer or a benign thyroid nodule (not recorded which). Some clones in this sample may be carry-over from other donors' samples. The CDR3 DNA sequence: TGTGCCAGCAGTCCCGGGACTAGTGACACAGATACGCAGTATTTT. Translation gives CASSPGTSDTDTQYF.